The entry below describes one T cell receptor beta chain. Its target antigen remains unknown. No quality values exist for individual bases; no much larger clone is one base distant. The library was obtained by 5' RACE. For sequencing, a NextSeq 500 was employed. To allow correction of PCR and sequencing errors, the TCR library protocol tagged every TCR cDNA molecule with a unique molecular identifier. In the original analysis: TCR identification, UMI-based error correction and CDR3 extraction were all carried out with Decombinator tools. TCRs above a frequency of 2 per 1,000, corresponding to the top 1% of the tumor frequency distribution, were defined as expanded. Renyi diversity was calculated using the R vegan package after each repertoire was subsampled 100 times to 5,000 TCRs. CDR3 similarity networks were built from amino acid triplet string-kernel similarity, with CDR3s being connected when pairwise similarity was above 0.82. Clones were called with MiXCR by TCRdb after fastp trimmed the public reads at Q25, and only in-frame beta chains were retained. All rows with the same CDR3 protein become a single entry with the most common DNA and genes. These V and J calls derive from TCRdb rather than the authors' analysis. The sample has 50,000 to 60,000 distinct CDR3 sequences on record, around 7% of them singletons. The top ten constitute 35% to 45% of the sample.

The data originate from a study of spatial heterogeneity in lung cancer (dated by TCRdb to the late 2010s). Background for the entire study: The donors were more than 65 patients from the lung TRACERx cohort who had early-stage, untreated non-small cell lung cancer. In the raw uncorrected reads, each unique combination of TCR and UMI appeared on average more than ten times. Nonsynonymous mutation counts, determined by whole-exome sequencing of tumor tissue, were related to TCR repertoire features. Follow-up PBMC samples were sequenced whenever available, with the median time to follow-up being about 2 years after resection. At surgery, about 210 tumor regions, 61 to 65 matched nontumor lung samples and 56 PBMC samples were TCR-sequenced for both alpha and beta chains. The study quantitatively compared TCR alpha and beta repertoires across multiple tumor regions, matched nontumor lung and blood in non-small cell lung cancer. Beta-chain transcripts were consistently detected in greater numbers than alpha-chain transcripts, which likely reflects a higher abundance of beta-chain transcripts.

Overall study results and their limits: Ubiquitous expanded tumor TCRs were found in blood more often at tumor resection than at routine follow-up. Confirming at a functional level the hypothesis that regional TCRs recognize regional mutations was considered to require additional single-cell paired TCR alpha and beta sequencing. Comparisons of baseline and follow-up blood repertoires included only 14 patients.

Taken with the paper, the label for time point translates to: blood at routine non-recurrence follow-up after resection. TCR sequencing used whole RNA extracted from tumor and nontumor lung tissue, or from cryopreserved PBMC samples, without cell sorting. Only patients with enough RNA available from two or more tumor regions were chosen for TCR sequencing. The sample was PBMCs, taken at follow-up. This TCR was recovered from a female donor with early-stage non-small cell lung cancer.

The CDR3 sequence is CASRSTGVAGGRTGELFF. The nucleotide sequence reads as follows: TGTGCCAGCAGATCCACCGGGGTAGCGGGGGGGCGGACCGGGGAGCTGTTTTTT. The chain is made from TRBV6-5 and TRBJ2-2, and TRBD2 aligns with 11 junction nucleotides. Taken from cysteine to phenylalanine, the CDR3 has 18 residues. The DNA shown is the 54-base CDR3, in frame from base 1. CDR1 MNHEY and CDR2 SVGAGI are derived from the germline V gene. For this chain, trimming is 6 bases at the V end and 5 bases at the J end, and the number of junction bases without a gene match is 14.